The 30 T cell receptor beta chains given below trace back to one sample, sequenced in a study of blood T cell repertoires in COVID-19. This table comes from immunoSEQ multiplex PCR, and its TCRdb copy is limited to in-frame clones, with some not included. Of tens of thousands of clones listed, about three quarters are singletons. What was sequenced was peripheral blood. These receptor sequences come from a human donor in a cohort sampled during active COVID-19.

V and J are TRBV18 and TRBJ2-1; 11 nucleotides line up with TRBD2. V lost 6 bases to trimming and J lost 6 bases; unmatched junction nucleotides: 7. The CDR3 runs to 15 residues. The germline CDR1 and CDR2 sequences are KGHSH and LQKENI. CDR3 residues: CASSPGSGRGNEQFF. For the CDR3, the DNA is TGTGCCAGCTCCCCGGGTAGCGGGAGGGGCAATGAGCAGTTCTTC.

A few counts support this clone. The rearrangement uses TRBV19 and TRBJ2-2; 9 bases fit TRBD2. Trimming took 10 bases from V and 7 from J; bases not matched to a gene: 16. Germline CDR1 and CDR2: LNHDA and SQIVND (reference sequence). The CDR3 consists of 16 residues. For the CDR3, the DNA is TGTGCCACAGGATTTGGCGGGAGGGATTTTATCGGGGAGCTGTTTTTT. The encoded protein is CATGFGGRDFIGELFF. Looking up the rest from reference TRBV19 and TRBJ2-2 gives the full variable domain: DGGITQSPKYLFRKEGQNVTLSCEQNLNHDAMYWYRQDPGQGLRLIYYSQIVNDFQKGDIAEGYSVSREKKESFPLTVTSAQKNPTAFYLCATGFGGRDFIGELFFGEGSRLTVL.

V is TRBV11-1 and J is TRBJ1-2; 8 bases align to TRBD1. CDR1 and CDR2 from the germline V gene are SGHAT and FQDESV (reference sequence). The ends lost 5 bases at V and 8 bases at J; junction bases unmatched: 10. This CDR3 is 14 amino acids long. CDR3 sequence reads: CASSHSQGAGGYTF. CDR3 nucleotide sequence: TGTGCCAGCAGCCATTCCCAGGGGGCCGGGGGCTACACCTTC.

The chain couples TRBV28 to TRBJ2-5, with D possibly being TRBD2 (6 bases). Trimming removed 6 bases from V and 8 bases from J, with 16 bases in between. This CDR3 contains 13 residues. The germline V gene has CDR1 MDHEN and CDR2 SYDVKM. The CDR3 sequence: CASSWDAGRTQYF. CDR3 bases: TGTGCCAGCAGCTGGGATGCGGGAAGAACCCAGTACTTC. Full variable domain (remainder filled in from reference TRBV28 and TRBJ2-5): DVKVTQSSRYLVKRTGEKVFLECVQDMDHENMFWYRQDPGLGLRLIYFSYDVKMKEKGDIPEGYSVSREKKERFSLILESASTNQTSMYLCASSWDAGRTQYFGPGTRLLVL.

The CDR3 region has the DNA TGTGCCAGCAGCTTAGGCCCGAGACAGGCCTCTGGAAACACCATATATTTT. Its translation is CASSLGPRQASGNTIYF. J is TRBJ1-3 and V is TRBV13; D is perhaps TRBD1 (6 bases). The CDR3 spans 17 residues. The germline V gene encodes CDR1 PRHDT and CDR2 FYEKMQ (reference sequence). V lost 0 bases to trimming and J lost 0 bases, with 12 bases between them.

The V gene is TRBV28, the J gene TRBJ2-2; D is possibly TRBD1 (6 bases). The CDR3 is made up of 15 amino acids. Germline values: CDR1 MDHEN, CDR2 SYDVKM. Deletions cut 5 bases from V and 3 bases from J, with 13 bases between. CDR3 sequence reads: CASSPAGVDTGELFF. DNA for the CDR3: TGTGCCAGCAGTCCAGCAGGGGTTGACACCGGGGAGCTGTTTTTT.

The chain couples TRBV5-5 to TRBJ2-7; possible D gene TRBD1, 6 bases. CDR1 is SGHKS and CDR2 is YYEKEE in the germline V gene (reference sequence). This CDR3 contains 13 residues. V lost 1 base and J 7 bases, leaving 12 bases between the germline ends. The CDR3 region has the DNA TGTGCCAGCAGCTTGACAGGGTTGGTAGAGCAGTACTTC. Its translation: CASSLTGLVEQYF.

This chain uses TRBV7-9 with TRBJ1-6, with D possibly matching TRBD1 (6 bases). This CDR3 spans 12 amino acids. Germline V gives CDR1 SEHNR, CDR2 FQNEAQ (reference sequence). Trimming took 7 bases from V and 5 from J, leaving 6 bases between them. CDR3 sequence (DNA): TGTGCCAGCAACAGGGATAATTCACCCCTCCACTTT. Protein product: CASNRDNSPLHF.

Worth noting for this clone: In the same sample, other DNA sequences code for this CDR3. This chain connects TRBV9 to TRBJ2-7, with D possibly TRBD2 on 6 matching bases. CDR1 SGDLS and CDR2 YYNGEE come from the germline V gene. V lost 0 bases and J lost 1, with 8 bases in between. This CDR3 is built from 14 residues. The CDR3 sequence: CASSVVAGSYEQYF. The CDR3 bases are TGTGCCAGCAGCGTAGTGGCGGGATCCTACGAGCAGTACTTC.

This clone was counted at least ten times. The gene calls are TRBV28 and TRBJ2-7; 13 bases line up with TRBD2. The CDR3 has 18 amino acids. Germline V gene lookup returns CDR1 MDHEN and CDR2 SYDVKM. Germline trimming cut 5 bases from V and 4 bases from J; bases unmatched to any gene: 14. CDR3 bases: TGTGCCAGCAGTGGATCCGGACTAGCGGGAGTTGCGGGGTACGAGCAGTACTTC. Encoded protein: CASSGSGLAGVAGYEQYF.

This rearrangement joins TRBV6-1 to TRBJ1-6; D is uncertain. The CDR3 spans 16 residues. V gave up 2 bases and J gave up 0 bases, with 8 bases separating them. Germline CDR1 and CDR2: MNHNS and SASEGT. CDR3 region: CASSETVSSYNSPLHF. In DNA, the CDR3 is TGTGCCAGCAGTGAAACAGTCAGCTCCTATAATTCACCCCTCCACTTT.

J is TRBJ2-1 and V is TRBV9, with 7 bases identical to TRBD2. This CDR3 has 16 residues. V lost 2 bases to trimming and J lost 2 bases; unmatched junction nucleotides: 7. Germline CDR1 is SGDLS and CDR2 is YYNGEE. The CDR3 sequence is CASSVGGSQAYNEQFF. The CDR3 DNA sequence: TGTGCCAGCAGCGTCGGCGGGAGTCAAGCCTACAATGAGCAGTTCTTC.

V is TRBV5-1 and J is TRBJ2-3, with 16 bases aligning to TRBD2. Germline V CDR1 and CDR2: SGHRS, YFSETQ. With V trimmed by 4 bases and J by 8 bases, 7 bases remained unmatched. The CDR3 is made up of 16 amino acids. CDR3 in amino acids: CASSLGLAGGIGTQYF. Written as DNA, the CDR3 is TGCGCCAGCAGCCTGGGACTAGCGGGAGGGATAGGTACGCAGTATTTT.

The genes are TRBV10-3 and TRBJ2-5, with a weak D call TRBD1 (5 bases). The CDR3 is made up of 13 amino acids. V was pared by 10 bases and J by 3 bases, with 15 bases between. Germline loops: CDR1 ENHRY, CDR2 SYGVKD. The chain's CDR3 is CATGRAPEETQYF. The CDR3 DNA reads TGTGCCACCGGCAGGGCCCCCGAAGAGACCCAGTACTTC.

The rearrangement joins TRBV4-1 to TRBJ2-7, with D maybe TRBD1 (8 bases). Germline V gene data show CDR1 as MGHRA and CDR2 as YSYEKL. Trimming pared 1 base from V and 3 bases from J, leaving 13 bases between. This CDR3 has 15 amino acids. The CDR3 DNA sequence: TGCGCCAGCAGCCAAGTACAGGGGGGGAACTACGAGCAGTACTTC. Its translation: CASSQVQGGNYEQYF.

The CDR3 sequence is CASSLQNRGGYGYTF. Here the CDR3 DNA reads TGTGCCAGCAGCTTACAAAACAGGGGAGGCTATGGCTACACCTTC. The genes are TRBV7-2 and TRBJ1-2; TRBD1 matches 7 bases. V lost 2 bases, J lost 4 bases, and 7 bases stayed unmatched. The CDR3 covers 15 residues. Germline assignment: CDR1 SGHTA and CDR2 FQGNSA.

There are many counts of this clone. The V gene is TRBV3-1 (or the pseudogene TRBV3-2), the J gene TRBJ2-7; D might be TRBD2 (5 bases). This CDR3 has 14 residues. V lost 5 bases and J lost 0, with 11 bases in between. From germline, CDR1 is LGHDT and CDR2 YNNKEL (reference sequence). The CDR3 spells CASSTRTSSYEQYF. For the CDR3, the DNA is TGTGCCAGCAGCACGAGGACTTCCTCCTACGAGCAGTACTTC.

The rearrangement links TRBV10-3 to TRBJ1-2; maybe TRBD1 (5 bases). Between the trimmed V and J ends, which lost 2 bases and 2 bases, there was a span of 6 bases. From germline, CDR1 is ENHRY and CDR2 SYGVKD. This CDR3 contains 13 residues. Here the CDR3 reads CAISEDRNYGYTF. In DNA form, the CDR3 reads TGTGCCATCAGTGAGGACAGAAACTATGGCTACACCTTC.

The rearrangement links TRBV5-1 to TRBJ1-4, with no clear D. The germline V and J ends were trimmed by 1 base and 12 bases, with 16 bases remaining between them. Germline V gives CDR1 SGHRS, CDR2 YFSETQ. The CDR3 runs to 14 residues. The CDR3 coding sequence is TGCGCCAGCAGCTTGTTGAGTAGCGGTTCGGAACTGTTTTTT. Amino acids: CASSLLSSGSELFF.

In nucleotides, the CDR3 is TGTGCCAGCAGCTGGGGCCCAAGGGTAAGCAATCAGCCCCAGCATTTT. Protein: CASSWGPRVSNQPQHF. The chain uses TRBV7-8 and TRBJ1-5; TRBD1 might be the D (5 bases). CDR3 length: 16 amino acids. V was trimmed by 4 bases and J by 1 base, leaving 14 bases between them. CDR1 SGHVS and CDR2 FQNEAQ come from the germline V gene.

CDR3 region: CASSQEDTQETQYF. DNA for the CDR3: TGTGCCAGCAGTCAAGAAGACACTCAAGAGACCCAGTACTTC. The chain combines TRBV5-5 with TRBJ2-5; D gene ambiguous. Germline V gives CDR1 SGHKS, CDR2 YYEKEE (reference sequence). There are 14 residues in the CDR3. V lost 5 bases and J lost 2, with 13 bases in between.

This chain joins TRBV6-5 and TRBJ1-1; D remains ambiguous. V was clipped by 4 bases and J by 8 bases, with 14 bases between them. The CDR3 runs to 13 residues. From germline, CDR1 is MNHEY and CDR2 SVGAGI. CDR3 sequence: CASSSRGGREAFF. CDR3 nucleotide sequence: TGTGCCAGCAGTTCCCGGGGTGGCAGGGAAGCTTTCTTT.

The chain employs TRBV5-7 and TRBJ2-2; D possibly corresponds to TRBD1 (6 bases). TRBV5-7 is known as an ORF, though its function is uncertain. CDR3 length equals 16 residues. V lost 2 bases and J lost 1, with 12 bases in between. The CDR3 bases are TGTGCCAGCAGCTTTTTCACGACAGGGAACACCGGGGAGCTGTTTTTT. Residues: CASSFFTTGNTGELFF.

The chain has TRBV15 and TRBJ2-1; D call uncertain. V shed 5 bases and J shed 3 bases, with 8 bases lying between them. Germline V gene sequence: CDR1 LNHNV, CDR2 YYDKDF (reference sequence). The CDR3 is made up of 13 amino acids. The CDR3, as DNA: TGTGCCACCAGCCCGGAGAGCTACAATGAGCAGTTCTTC. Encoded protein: CATSPESYNEQFF.

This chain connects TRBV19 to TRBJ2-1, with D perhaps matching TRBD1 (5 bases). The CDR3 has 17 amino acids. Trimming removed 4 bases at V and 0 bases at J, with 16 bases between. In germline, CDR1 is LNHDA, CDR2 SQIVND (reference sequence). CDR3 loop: CASSTPSTAGSYNEQFF. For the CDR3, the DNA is TGTGCCAGTAGTACTCCATCGACAGCTGGCTCCTACAATGAGCAGTTCTTC.

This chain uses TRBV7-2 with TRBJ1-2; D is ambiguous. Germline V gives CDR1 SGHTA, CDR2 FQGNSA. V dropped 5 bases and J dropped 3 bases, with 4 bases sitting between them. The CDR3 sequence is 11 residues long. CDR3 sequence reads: CASSPDYGYTF. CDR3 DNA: TGTGCCAGCAGCCCCGACTATGGCTACACCTTC.

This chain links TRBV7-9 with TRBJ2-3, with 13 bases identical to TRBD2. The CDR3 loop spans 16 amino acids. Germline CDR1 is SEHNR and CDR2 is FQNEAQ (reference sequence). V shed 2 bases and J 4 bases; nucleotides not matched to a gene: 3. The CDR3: CASSLTTSGRADTQYF. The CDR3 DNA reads TGTGCCAGCAGCTTAACTACTAGCGGGAGGGCAGATACGCAGTATTTT. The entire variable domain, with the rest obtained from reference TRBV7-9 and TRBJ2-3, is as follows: DTGVSQNPRHKITKRGQNVTFRCDPISEHNRLYWYRQTLGQGPEFLTYFQNEAQLEKSRLLSDRFSAERPKGSFSTLEIQRTEQGDSAMYLCASSLTTSGRADTQYFGPGTRLTVL.

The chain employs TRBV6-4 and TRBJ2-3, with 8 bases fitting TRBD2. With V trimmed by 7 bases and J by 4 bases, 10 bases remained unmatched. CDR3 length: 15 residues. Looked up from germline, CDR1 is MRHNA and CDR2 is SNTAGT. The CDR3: CASIKTSATSDTQYF. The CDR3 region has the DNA TGTGCCAGCATCAAGACTAGCGCAACCTCAGATACGCAGTATTTT.

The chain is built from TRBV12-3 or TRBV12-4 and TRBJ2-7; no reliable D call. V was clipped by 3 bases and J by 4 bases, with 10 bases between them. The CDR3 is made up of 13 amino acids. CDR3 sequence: CASSFPTGYEQYF. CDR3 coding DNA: TGTGCCAGCAGTTTCCCCACGGGTTACGAGCAGTACTTC.

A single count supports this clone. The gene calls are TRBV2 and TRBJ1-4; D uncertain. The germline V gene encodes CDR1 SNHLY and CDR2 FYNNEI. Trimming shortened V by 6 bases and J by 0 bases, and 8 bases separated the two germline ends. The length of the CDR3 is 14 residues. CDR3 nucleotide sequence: TGTGCCAGCAGGAGGACTGCAACTAATGAAAAACTGTTTTTT. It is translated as CASRRTATNEKLFF.